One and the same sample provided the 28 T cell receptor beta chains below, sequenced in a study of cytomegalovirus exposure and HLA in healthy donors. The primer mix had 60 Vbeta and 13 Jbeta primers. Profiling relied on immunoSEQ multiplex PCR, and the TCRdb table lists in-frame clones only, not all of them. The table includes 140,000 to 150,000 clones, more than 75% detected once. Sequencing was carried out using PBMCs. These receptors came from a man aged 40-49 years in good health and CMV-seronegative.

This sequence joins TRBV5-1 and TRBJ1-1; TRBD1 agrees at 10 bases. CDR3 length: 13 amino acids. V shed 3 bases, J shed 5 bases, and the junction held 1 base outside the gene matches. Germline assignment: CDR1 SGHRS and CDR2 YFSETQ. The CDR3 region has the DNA TGCGCCAGCAGCTGGGACAGGGGAACTGAAGCTTTCTTT. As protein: CASSWDRGTEAFF.

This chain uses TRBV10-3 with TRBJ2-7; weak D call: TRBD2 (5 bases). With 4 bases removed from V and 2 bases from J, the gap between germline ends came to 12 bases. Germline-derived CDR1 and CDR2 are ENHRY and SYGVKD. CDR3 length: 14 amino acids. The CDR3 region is CAISGASLTYEQYF. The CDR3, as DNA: TGTGCCATCAGTGGGGCTAGCCTAACCTACGAGCAGTACTTC.

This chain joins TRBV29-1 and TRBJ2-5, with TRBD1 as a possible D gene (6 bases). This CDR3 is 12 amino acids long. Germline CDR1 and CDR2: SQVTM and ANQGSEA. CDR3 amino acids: CSTGSRDETQYF. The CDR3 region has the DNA TGCAGTACAGGGTCCCGCGATGAGACCCAGTACTTC.

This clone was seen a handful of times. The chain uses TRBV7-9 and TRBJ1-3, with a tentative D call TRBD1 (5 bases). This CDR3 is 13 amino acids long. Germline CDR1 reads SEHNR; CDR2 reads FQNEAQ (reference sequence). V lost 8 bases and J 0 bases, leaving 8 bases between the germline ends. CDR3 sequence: CASGGISGNTIYF. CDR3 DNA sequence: TGTGCCAGCGGGGGGATCTCTGGAAACACCATATATTTT.

DNA of the CDR3: TGTGCCAGGGAGGGACAGGGGGCGCTTCTTAACCACACTGAAGCTTTCTTT. This translates into CAREGQGALLNHTEAFF. The genes are TRBV6-4 and TRBJ1-1; TRBD1 agrees at 12 bases. This CDR3 spans 17 amino acids. Germline V gives CDR1 MRHNA, CDR2 SNTAGT. V lost 9 bases to trimming and J lost 3 bases; unmatched junction nucleotides: 14.

CDR3 loop: CASSRPTSGGNRASYNEQFF. CDR3 sequence (DNA): TGCGCCAGCAGCCGCCCGACTAGCGGGGGTAACCGCGCCTCCTACAATGAGCAGTTCTTC. This chain uses TRBV4-1 with TRBJ2-1, with 12 bases that match TRBD2. This CDR3 has 20 amino acids. With V trimmed by 4 bases and J by 0 bases, 13 bases remained unmatched. Germline V gene lookup returns CDR1 MGHRA and CDR2 YSYEKL.

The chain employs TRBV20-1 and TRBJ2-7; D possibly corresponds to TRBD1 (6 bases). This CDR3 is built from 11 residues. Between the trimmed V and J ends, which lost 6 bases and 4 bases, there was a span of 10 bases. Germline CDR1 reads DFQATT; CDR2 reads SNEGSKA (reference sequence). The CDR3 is CSATGQYEQYF. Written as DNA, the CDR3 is TGCAGTGCCACCGGACAGTACGAGCAGTACTTC.

CDR3 nucleotides: TGTGCCACCCGGCGGCTAGGGGACACCGGGGAGCTGTTTTTT. Encoded protein: CATRRLGDTGELFF. V usage is TRBV19 and J usage is TRBJ2-2; the D gene is possibly TRBD1 (5 bases). The CDR3 spans 14 residues. The germline V gene encodes CDR1 LNHDA and CDR2 SQIVND (reference sequence). Trimming pared 10 bases from V and 3 bases from J, leaving 15 bases between.

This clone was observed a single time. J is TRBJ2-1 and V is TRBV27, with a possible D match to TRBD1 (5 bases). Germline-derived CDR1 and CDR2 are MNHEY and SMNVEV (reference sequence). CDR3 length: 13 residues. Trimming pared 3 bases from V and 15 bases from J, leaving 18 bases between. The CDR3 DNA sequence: TGTGCCAGCAGTTTCGTAACAGGACCGCGACTGTTCTTC. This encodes CASSFVTGPRLFF.

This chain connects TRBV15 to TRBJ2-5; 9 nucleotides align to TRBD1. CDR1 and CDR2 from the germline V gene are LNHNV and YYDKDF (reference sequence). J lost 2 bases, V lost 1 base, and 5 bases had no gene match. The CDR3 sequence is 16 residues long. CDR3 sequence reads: CATSRAGQGPQETQYF. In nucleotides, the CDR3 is TGTGCCACCAGCAGAGCGGGACAGGGTCCTCAAGAGACCCAGTACTTC.

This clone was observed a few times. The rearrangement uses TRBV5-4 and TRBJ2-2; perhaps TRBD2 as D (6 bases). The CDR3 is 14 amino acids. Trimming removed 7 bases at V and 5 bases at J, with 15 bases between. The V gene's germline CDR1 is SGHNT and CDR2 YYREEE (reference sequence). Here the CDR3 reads CASQVGEVTGELFF. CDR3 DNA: TGTGCCAGCCAGGTGGGGGAGGTGACCGGGGAGCTGTTTTTT. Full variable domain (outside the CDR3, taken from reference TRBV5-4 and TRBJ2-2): ETGVTQSPTHLIKTRGQQVTLRCSSQSGHNTVSWYQQALGQGPQFIFQYYREEENGRGNFPPRFSGLQFPNYSSELNVNALELDDSALYLCASQVGEVTGELFFGEGSRLTVL.

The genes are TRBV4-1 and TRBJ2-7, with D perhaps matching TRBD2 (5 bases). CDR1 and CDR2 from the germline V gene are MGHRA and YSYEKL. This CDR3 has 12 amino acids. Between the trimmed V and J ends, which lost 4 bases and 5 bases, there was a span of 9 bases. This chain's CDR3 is CASSRETNEQYF. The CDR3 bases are TGCGCCAGCAGCCGGGAGACTAACGAGCAGTACTTC.

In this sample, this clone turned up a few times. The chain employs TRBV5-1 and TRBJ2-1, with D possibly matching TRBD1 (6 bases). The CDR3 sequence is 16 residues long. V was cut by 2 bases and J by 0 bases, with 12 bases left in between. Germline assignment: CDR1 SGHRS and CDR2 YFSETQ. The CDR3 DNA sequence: TGCGCCAGCAGCTTCTCCGGGGACACCTCCTACAATGAGCAGTTCTTC. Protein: CASSFSGDTSYNEQFF.

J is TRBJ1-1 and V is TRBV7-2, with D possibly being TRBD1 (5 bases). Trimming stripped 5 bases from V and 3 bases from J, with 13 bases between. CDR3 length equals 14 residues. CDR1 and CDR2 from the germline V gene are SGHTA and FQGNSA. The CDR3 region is CASSHTDRHTEAFF. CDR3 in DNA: TGTGCCAGCAGCCACACTGACAGACACACTGAAGCTTTCTTT.

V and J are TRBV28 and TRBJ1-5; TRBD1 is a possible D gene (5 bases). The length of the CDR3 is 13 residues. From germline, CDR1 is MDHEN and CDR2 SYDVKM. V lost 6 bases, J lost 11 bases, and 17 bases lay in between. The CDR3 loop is CASSSQWGRAQHF. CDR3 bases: TGTGCCAGCAGCTCTCAATGGGGGAGGGCCCAGCATTTT.

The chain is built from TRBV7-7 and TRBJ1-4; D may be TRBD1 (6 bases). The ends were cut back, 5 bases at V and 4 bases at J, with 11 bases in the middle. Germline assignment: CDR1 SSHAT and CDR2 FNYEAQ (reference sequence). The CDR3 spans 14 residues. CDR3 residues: CASSLGQINEKLFF. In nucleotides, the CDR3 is TGTGCCAGCAGCCTAGGACAGATTAATGAAAAACTGTTTTTT.

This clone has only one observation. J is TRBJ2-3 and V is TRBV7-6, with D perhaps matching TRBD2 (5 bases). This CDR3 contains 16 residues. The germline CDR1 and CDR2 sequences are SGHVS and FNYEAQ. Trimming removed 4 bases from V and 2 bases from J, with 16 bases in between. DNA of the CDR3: TGTGCCAGCAGCTCGGGCCTAGCCCCGACCACAGATACGCAGTATTTT. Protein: CASSSGLAPTTDTQYF.

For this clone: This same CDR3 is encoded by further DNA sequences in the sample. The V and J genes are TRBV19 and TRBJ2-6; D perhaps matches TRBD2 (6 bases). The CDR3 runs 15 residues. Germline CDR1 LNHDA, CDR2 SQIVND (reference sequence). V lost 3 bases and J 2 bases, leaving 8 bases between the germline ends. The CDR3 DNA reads TGTGCCAGTAGTATGGGGGGAGCTGGGGCCAACGTCCTGACTTTC. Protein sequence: CASSMGGAGANVLTF.

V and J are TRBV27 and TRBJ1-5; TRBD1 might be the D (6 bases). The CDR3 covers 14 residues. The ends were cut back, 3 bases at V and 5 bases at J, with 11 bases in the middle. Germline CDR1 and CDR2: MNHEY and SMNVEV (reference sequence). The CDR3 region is CASSLGRGDQPQHF. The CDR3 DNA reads TGTGCCAGCAGTTTGGGCAGGGGAGATCAGCCCCAGCATTTT.

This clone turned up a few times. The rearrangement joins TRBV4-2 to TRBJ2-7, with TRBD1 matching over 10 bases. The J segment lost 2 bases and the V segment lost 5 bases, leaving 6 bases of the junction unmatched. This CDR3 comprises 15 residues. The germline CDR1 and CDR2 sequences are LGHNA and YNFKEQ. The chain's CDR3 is CASSGQGGKTYEQYF. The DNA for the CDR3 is TGTGCCAGCAGCGGACAGGGGGGCAAAACCTACGAGCAGTACTTC.

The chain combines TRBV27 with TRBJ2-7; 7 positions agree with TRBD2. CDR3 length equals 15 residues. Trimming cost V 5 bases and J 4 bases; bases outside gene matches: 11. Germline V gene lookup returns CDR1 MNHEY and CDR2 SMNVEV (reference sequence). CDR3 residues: CASSGLADTMYEQYF. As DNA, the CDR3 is TGTGCCAGCAGTGGGCTAGCGGATACCATGTACGAGCAGTACTTC.

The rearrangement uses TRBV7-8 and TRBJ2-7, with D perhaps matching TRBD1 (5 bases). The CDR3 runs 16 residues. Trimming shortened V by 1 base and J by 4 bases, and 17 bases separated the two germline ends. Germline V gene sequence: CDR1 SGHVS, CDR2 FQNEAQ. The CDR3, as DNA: TGTGCCAGCAGCTTAGTTTTGGCGACAGATATTTACGAGCAGTACTTC. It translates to CASSLVLATDIYEQYF.

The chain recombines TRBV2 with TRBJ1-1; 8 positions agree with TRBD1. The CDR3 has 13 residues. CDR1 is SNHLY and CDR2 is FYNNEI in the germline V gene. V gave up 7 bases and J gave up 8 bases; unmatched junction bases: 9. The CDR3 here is CASTVNRGAEAFF. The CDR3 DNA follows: TGTGCCAGCACCGTTAACAGGGGGGCGGAAGCTTTCTTT. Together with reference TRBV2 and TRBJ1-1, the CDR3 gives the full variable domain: EPEVTQTPSHQVTQMGQEVILRCVPISNHLYFYWYRQILGQKVEFLVSFYNNEISEKSEIFDDQFSVERPDGSNFTLKIRSTKLEDSAMYFCASTVNRGAEAFFGQGTRLTVV.

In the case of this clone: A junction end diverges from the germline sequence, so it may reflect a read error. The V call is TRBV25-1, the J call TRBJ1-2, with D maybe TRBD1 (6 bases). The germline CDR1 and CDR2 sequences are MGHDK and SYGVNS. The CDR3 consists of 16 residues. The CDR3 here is CASSGYLRGSNYSYTF. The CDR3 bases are TGTGCCAGCAGTGGCTACCTCAGGGGTTCTAACTATAGCTACACCTTC.

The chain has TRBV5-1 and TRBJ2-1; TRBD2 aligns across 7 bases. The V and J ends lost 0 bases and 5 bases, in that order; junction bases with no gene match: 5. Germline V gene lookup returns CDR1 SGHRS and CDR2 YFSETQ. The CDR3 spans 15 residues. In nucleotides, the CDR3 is TGCGCCAGCAGCTTGGGATCTAGCGGAGACAATGAGCAGTTCTTC. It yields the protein CASSLGSSGDNEQFF.

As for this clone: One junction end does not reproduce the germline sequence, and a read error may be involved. The CDR3 DNA follows: TGTGCCAGCAAAGCTCCGACAGGGGGCCCCGGGGAGCCGTTTTTT. Translated, it gives CASKAPTGGPGEPFF. The genes are TRBV19 and TRBJ2-2, with TRBD1 identical over 10 bases. Germline V gene data show CDR1 as LNHDA and CDR2 as SQIVND (reference sequence). There are 15 residues in the CDR3.

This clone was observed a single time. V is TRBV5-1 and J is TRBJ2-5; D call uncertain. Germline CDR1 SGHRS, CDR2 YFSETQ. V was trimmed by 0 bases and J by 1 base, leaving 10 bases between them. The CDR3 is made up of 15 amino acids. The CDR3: CASSLGQVSQETQYF. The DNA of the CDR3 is TGCGCCAGCAGCTTGGGGCAGGTATCCCAAGAGACCCAGTACTTC.

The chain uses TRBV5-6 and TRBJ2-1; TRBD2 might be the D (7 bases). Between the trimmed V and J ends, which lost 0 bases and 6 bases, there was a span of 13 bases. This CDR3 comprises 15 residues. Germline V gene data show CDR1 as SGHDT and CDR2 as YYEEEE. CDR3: CASSLGGGARNEQFF. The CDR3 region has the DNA TGTGCCAGCAGCTTGGGAGGGGGGGCCCGCAATGAGCAGTTCTTC.